This entry lists 27 T cell receptor beta chains sequenced from one sample in a study of shared clonotypes between healthy human individuals. Data came from immunoSEQ multiplex PCR; TCRdb stores just in-frame clones and leaves some out. The sample holds 500,000 to 550,000 clones, about 96% seen once. The sequenced material came from naive CD4+ T cells sorted from blood. Subset indicated: CD45RA+ positively selected. The origin of the receptors is a woman aged 25-40 years in good health.

The table lists this clone with a count of one. Other DNA sequences in this sample translate to the same CDR3. CDR3 bases: TGTGCCAGCAGTTCAGGACAGGGAAATCAGCCCCAGCATTTT. Residues: CASSSGQGNQPQHF. The chain joins TRBV28 to TRBJ1-5; TRBD1 agrees at 8 bases. With V trimmed by 4 bases and J by 4 bases, 3 bases remained unmatched. Germline V CDR1 and CDR2: MDHEN, SYDVKM. The CDR3 spans 14 residues.

The chain employs TRBV28 and TRBJ2-1; D gene uncertain. The CDR3 runs to 12 residues. The V end lost 6 bases, the J end lost 7 bases, and 10 bases lay between the germline ends. Germline-derived CDR1 and CDR2 are MDHEN and SYDVKM. The CDR3 reads CASSVYRNEQFF. The CDR3 DNA reads TGTGCCAGCAGCGTTTATAGGAATGAGCAGTTCTTC.

The chain links TRBV30 to TRBJ1-4; 12 bases map to TRBD1. V lost 0 bases to trimming and J lost 11 bases; unmatched junction nucleotides: 7. The CDR3 contains 15 residues. Germline V CDR1 and CDR2: GTSNPN, SVGIG (reference sequence). CDR3 loop: CAWSVGTGGREKLFF. As DNA, the CDR3 is TGTGCCTGGAGTGTCGGGACAGGGGGCAGGGAGAAACTGTTTTTT.

The chain is built from TRBV5-8 and TRBJ2-3; 13 positions match TRBD2. Germline CDR1 reads SGHTS; CDR2 reads YDEGEE. This CDR3 has 15 residues. Trimming at V came to 3 bases and at J to 3 bases, leaving 1 base not matched to a gene. CDR3 in amino acids: CASSSTSGRTDTQYF. CDR3 DNA: TGTGCCAGCAGCTCGACTAGCGGGAGGACAGATACGCAGTATTTT. The entire variable domain, with the rest obtained from reference TRBV5-8 and TRBJ2-3, is as follows: EAGVTQSPTHLIKTRGQQATLRCSPISGHTSVYWYQQALGLGLQFLLWYDEGEERNRGNFPPRFSGRQFPNYSSELNVNALELEDSALYLCASSSTSGRTDTQYFGPGTRLTVL.

The genes are TRBV12-5 and TRBJ2-7; 7 positions agree with TRBD2. The CDR3 runs to 16 residues. V was clipped by 6 bases and J by 3 bases; unmatched bases: 14. Germline V gene lookup returns CDR1 LGHNT and CDR2 FRNRAP. The CDR3, as DNA: TGTGCTAGTGGGCGGGGGATGCCACATCCCAACTACGAGCAGTACTTC. Amino acids: CASGRGMPHPNYEQYF.

The V and J genes are TRBV2 and TRBJ2-7; TRBD1 might be the D (6 bases). V was trimmed by 4 bases and J by 6 bases, leaving 13 bases between them. Germline V lookup: CDR1 SNHLY, CDR2 FYNNEI. CDR3 length: 13 residues. The CDR3 reads CASSGETGSEQYF. The CDR3, as DNA: TGTGCCAGCAGTGGAGAAACAGGGAGCGAGCAGTACTTC. Complete variable domain (other parts from reference TRBV2 and TRBJ2-7): EPEVTQTPSHQVTQMGQEVILRCVPISNHLYFYWYRQILGQKVEFLVSFYNNEISEKSEIFDDQFSVERPDGSNFTLKIRSTKLEDSAMYFCASSGETGSEQYFGPGTRLTVT.

The V call is TRBV5-1, the J call TRBJ2-2; 7 positions match TRBD1. This CDR3 is 14 amino acids long. V dropped 4 bases and J dropped 5; count of bases not matched to a gene: 5. Germline V gene lookup returns CDR1 SGHRS and CDR2 YFSETQ. CDR3 in amino acids: CASSMDRTTGELFF. In DNA, the CDR3 is TGCGCCAGCAGCATGGACAGGACGACCGGGGAGCTGTTTTTT.

This rearrangement joins TRBV7-9 to TRBJ2-3; D unclear. CDR1 is SEHNR, CDR2 FQNEAQ, per germline (reference sequence). CDR3 length equals 12 residues. Trimming took off 6 bases at V and 6 bases at J, with 10 bases between the two ends. The CDR3 sequence: CASSLDADTQYF. CDR3 nucleotides: TGTGCCAGCAGTCTAGACGCCGATACGCAGTATTTT. The full variable domain, completed using reference TRBV7-9 and TRBJ2-3, is DTGVSQNPRHKITKRGQNVTFRCDPISEHNRLYWYRQTLGQGPEFLTYFQNEAQLEKSRLLSDRFSAERPKGSFSTLEIQRTEQGDSAMYLCASSLDADTQYFGPGTRLTVL.

This chain connects TRBV7-9 to TRBJ1-2, with a weak D call TRBD1 (6 bases). CDR3 length: 14 amino acids. Germline CDR1 is SEHNR and CDR2 is FQNEAQ (reference sequence). V lost 2 bases, J lost 2 bases, and 9 bases lay in between. CDR3 nucleotides: TGTGCCAGCAGCTTAAAACAGGGAAACTATGGCTACACCTTC. Protein product: CASSLKQGNYGYTF.

V is TRBV7-6 and J is TRBJ2-2, with TRBD2 matching over 10 bases. Germline-derived CDR1 and CDR2 are SGHVS and FNYEAQ. The CDR3 covers 18 residues. V shed 10 bases, J shed 5 bases, and the junction held 19 bases outside the gene matches. CDR3 sequence (DNA): TGTGCCATCCAGAGGCCCCGGCTAGCGGGAGTTCATACCGGGGAGCTGTTTTTT. Protein: CAIQRPRLAGVHTGELFF.

Comments on this clone: The sample holds other DNA sequences that translate to the same CDR3. The V gene is TRBV5-1, the J gene TRBJ2-7; 9 bases are a match to TRBD1. Germline-derived CDR1 and CDR2 are SGHRS and YFSETQ. V gave up 4 bases and J gave up 6 bases; unmatched junction bases: 5. The CDR3 has 13 residues. For the CDR3, the DNA is TGCGCCAGCAGCCGGGGACAGGGTGGCGAGCAGTACTTC. As protein: CASSRGQGGEQYF.

Concerning this clone: This sample also contains other DNA sequences that code for the same CDR3. The chain has TRBV7-9 and TRBJ1-1; 8 bases line up with TRBD1. Germline V lookup: CDR1 SEHNR, CDR2 FQNEAQ (reference sequence). The junction had 3 bases not matched to a gene; V was cut back by 5 bases and J by 1 base. The length of the CDR3 is 14 residues. The CDR3 nucleotides read TGTGCCAGCAGCCTAGGACAGGGGAACACTGAAGCTTTCTTT. Encoded protein: CASSLGQGNTEAFF.

The rearrangement uses TRBV10-3 and TRBJ1-5; D possibly corresponds to TRBD1 (5 bases). The CDR3 spans 16 residues. V lost 2 bases and J lost 0, with 11 bases in between. Germline-derived CDR1 and CDR2 are ENHRY and SYGVKD. The CDR3 sequence is CAISEGRGNSNQPQHF. CDR3 nucleotides: TGTGCCATCAGTGAGGGAAGGGGAAATAGCAATCAGCCCCAGCATTTT.

This chain links TRBV23-1 with TRBJ2-2; 7 bases map to TRBD2. TRBV23-1 belongs to the ORF category, with a function that is uncertain. Unmatched junction bases numbered 10, after V lost 5 bases and J lost 7 bases. The CDR3 totals 15 residues. CDR3 sequence reads: CASSRLAFSGGELFF. CDR3 in DNA: TGCGCCAGCAGTAGACTAGCTTTCAGTGGCGGGGAGCTGTTTTTT.

This chain links TRBV7-9 with TRBJ2-1; 7 nucleotides agree with TRBD1. Germline CDR1 and CDR2: SEHNR and FQNEAQ (reference sequence). The CDR3 has 18 residues. V lost 2 bases, J lost 0 bases, and 10 bases stayed unmatched. Here the CDR3 reads CASSLTGLAGGSYNEQFF. The CDR3, as DNA: TGTGCCAGCAGCTTAACGGGATTGGCAGGGGGCTCCTACAATGAGCAGTTCTTC.

The CDR3 bases are TGTGCCAGCAGTTCTACAGATGAAGCTTTCTTT. Translating gives CASSSTDEAFF. This chain links TRBV27 with TRBJ1-1; D unresolved. Germline CDR1 is MNHEY and CDR2 is SMNVEV (reference sequence). The CDR3 has 11 amino acids. Trimming took 4 bases from V and 7 from J, leaving 7 bases between them.

J is TRBJ2-1 and V is TRBV27; maybe TRBD2 (5 bases). V lost 5 bases and J 0 bases, leaving 8 bases between the germline ends. The CDR3 contains 14 residues. Germline CDR1 reads MNHEY; CDR2 reads SMNVEV (reference sequence). In nucleotides, the CDR3 is TGTGCCAGCAGTCGAGGGAGCTCCTACAATGAGCAGTTCTTC. It translates to CASSRGSSYNEQFF.

A single count supports this clone. The chain is built from TRBV2 and TRBJ1-4, with 7 positions matching TRBD1. The CDR3 has 15 residues. The V and J ends lost 6 bases and 3 bases, in that order; junction bases with no gene match: 7. Germline-derived CDR1 and CDR2 are SNHLY and FYNNEI. Here the CDR3 reads CASRTEGAANEKLFF. The CDR3 bases are TGTGCCAGCAGGACAGAGGGGGCCGCTAATGAAAAACTGTTTTTT.

This clone came up once. The V gene is TRBV28, the J gene TRBJ1-2; possible D gene TRBD1, 5 bases. The CDR3 sequence is 15 residues long. CDR1 is MDHEN and CDR2 is SYDVKM in the germline V gene. Trimming left V 7 bases short and J 4 bases short, with 19 bases between. Here the CDR3 reads CASTNRIGTAYGYTF. The CDR3 nucleotides read TGTGCCAGCACCAACCGAATAGGGACCGCCTATGGCTACACCTTC.

This chain connects TRBV6-6 to TRBJ2-1; TRBD2 matches 10 bases. The CDR3 extends over 14 amino acids. Trimming at V came to 0 bases and at J to 8 bases, leaving 1 base not matched to a gene. Germline values: CDR1 MNHNY, CDR2 SVGAGI (reference sequence). The CDR3 DNA is TGTGCCAGCAGTTACTCGAGCGGGAGGGATGAGCAGTTCTTC. It yields the protein CASSYSSGRDEQFF.

Here the CDR3 reads CASRAGGEEETQYF. Written as DNA, the CDR3 is TGTGCCAGCCGGGCGGGAGGGGAGGAAGAGACCCAGTACTTC. The chain carries TRBV6-5 and TRBJ2-5, with 9 bases identical to TRBD2. With V trimmed by 8 bases and J by 3 bases, 7 bases remained unmatched. The CDR3 length is 14 residues. Germline loops: CDR1 MNHEY, CDR2 SVGAGI.

The gene calls are TRBV28 and TRBJ1-2; D is undetermined. Trimming removed 2 bases at V and 0 bases at J, with 7 bases between. Per the germline V gene, CDR1 is MDHEN and CDR2 is SYDVKM. The CDR3 extends over 14 amino acids. The CDR3 here is CASSLTPTNYGYTF. The CDR3, as DNA: TGTGCCAGCAGTTTAACACCGACTAACTATGGCTACACCTTC.

This clone has just one count. V gene TRBV11-2 combines with J gene TRBJ2-2, with D unclear. CDR1 and CDR2 (germline): SGHAT, FQNNGV. V was clipped by 5 bases and J by 4 bases, with 17 bases between them. This CDR3 is 16 amino acids long. The CDR3: CASSLLTGHTTGELFF. As DNA, the CDR3 is TGTGCCAGCAGCCTCCTAACCGGCCACACCACCGGGGAGCTGTTTTTT.

A few counts support this clone. The chain links TRBV18 to TRBJ2-7; D gene ambiguous. CDR3 length: 13 residues. V lost 3 bases and J 0 bases, leaving 6 bases between the germline ends. Germline V gene data show CDR1 as KGHSH and CDR2 as LQKENI. The chain's CDR3 is CASSPKSSYEQYF. CDR3 DNA: TGTGCCAGCTCACCGAAGAGCTCCTACGAGCAGTACTTC.

V and J are TRBV30 and TRBJ2-1; 10 nucleotides agree with TRBD2. Trimming cost V 1 base and J 5 bases; bases outside gene matches: 2. The CDR3 runs 14 residues. CDR1 and CDR2 from the germline V gene are GTSNPN and SVGIG (reference sequence). The CDR3: CAWSALAGDNEQFF. CDR3 DNA: TGTGCCTGGAGTGCCCTAGCGGGAGACAATGAGCAGTTCTTC.

This clone was observed a single time. The chain couples TRBV11-2 to TRBJ2-1; a weak D match, TRBD2 (6 bases). Per the germline V gene, CDR1 is SGHAT and CDR2 is FQNNGV. The CDR3 spans 15 residues. Trimming took 2 bases from V and 4 from J, leaving 12 bases between them. CDR3 sequence: CASSLQGLGYNEQFF. In DNA, the CDR3 is TGTGCCAGCAGCTTACAGGGACTCGGGTACAATGAGCAGTTCTTC.

In DNA, the CDR3 is TGTGCCAGCAGCAAGAGCCCCCCTCTCAGCGGGATAGGGGACGAGCAGTACTTC. Translated: CASSKSPPLSGIGDEQYF. This chain connects TRBV21-1 to TRBJ2-7; TRBD2 is the table's D call, not checked against the DNA. TRBV21-1 is a known pseudogene. This CDR3 is built from 18 residues.